The 27 T cell receptor beta chains given below trace back to one sample, sequenced in a study of shared clonotypes between healthy human individuals. The method was immunoSEQ multiplex PCR; TCRdb's version includes in-frame clones alone and lacks a portion of them. This sample has 500,000 to 650,000 clones, with around 78% found just once. What was sequenced was PBMCs. These receptor sequences come from a woman aged 40 to 49 in good health. Some clones in this sample may be carry-over from other donors' samples.

The chain joins TRBV5-4 to TRBJ2-3; 7 bases fit TRBD1. This CDR3 is 13 amino acids long. From germline, CDR1 is SGHNT and CDR2 YYREEE (reference sequence). V shed 4 bases, J shed 7 bases, and the junction held 6 bases outside the gene matches. For the CDR3, the DNA is TGTGCCAGCAGCCGACAGGGCGTACATACGCAGTATTTT. This gives the protein CASSRQGVHTQYF.

The chain joins TRBV9 to TRBJ2-2; 8 bases are a match to TRBD2. V shed 0 bases, J shed 0 bases, and the junction held 4 bases outside the gene matches. The CDR3 covers 17 residues. The germline V gene has CDR1 SGDLS and CDR2 YYNGEE. The CDR3 region has the DNA TGTGCCAGCAGCGTAGGACTAGCGAACGCGAACACCGGGGAGCTGTTTTTT. Residues: CASSVGLANANTGELFF.

The chain joins TRBV6-1 to TRBJ1-5; 9 bases are a match to TRBD1. The V and J ends lost 6 bases and 6 bases, in that order; junction bases with no gene match: 6. The CDR3 is 14 residues long. Germline CDR1 is MNHNS and CDR2 is SASEGT. The chain's CDR3 is CASRLDRGGQPQHF. CDR3 in DNA: TGTGCCAGCAGATTGGACAGGGGTGGTCAGCCCCAGCATTTT.

The chain is built from TRBV11-2 and TRBJ2-7; 7 bases map to TRBD1. Germline V CDR1 and CDR2: SGHAT, FQNNGV. Trimming took 2 bases from V and 3 from J; bases not matched to a gene: 4. The CDR3 extends over 14 amino acids. The CDR3 sequence is CASSLTRDSYEQYF. The CDR3 DNA sequence: TGTGCCAGCAGCTTAACCCGGGACAGCTACGAGCAGTACTTC.

V is TRBV29-1 and J is TRBJ2-7, with TRBD1 matching 7 bases. The CDR3 is made up of 13 amino acids. The junction had 9 bases not matched to a gene; V was cut back by 3 bases and J by 7 bases. Germline assignment: CDR1 SQVTM and CDR2 ANQGSEA. The CDR3 DNA is TGCAGCGTTGAGCTGACAGGGTCGTCTGAGCAGTACTTC. Translation gives CSVELTGSSEQYF.

On this clone itself: Germline and junction disagree at one end, which may indicate a read error. The chain is built from TRBV6-6 and TRBJ1-5; 7 nucleotides agree with TRBD1. The CDR3 runs to 16 residues. Germline V gene lookup returns CDR1 MNHNY and CDR2 SVGAGI (reference sequence). The CDR3 DNA follows: TGTGCCAGCAGTGACTCGAGACAGGGAGGGAGTCAGCCCCAGCATTTT. It codes for CASSDSRQGGSQPQHF.

This clone was found a few times. The CDR3 sequence: CASSLEVFGGNTEAFF. The CDR3 region has the DNA TGTGCCAGCAGCTTAGAAGTCTTCGGGGGGAACACTGAAGCTTTCTTT. The chain has TRBV7-9 and TRBJ1-1; D is possibly TRBD1 (5 bases). The V gene's germline CDR1 is SEHNR and CDR2 FQNEAQ (reference sequence). The CDR3 has 16 residues. The germline V and J ends were trimmed by 1 base and 1 base, with 13 bases remaining between them.

V usage is TRBV28 and J usage is TRBJ2-3; 9 nucleotides agree with TRBD1. CDR3 length: 15 residues. The junction had 7 bases not matched to a gene; V was cut back by 5 bases and J by 4 bases. CDR1 is MDHEN and CDR2 is SYDVKM in the germline V gene. The CDR3, as DNA: TGTGCCAGCAGTAGGGACAGGGCTGCGGCAGATACGCAGTATTTT. Residues: CASSRDRAAADTQYF.

This CDR3 is CAVPRGTSGPNTGELFF. CDR3 nucleotide sequence: TGTGCCGTTCCGAGGGGGACTAGCGGGCCCAACACCGGGGAGCTGTTTTTT. This chain links TRBV7-3 with TRBJ2-2, with 12 bases identical to TRBD2. The CDR3 is made up of 17 amino acids. With V trimmed by 11 bases and J by 2 bases, 12 bases remained unmatched. The V gene's germline CDR1 is SGHTA and CDR2 FQGTGA. The full variable domain, rest sourced from reference TRBV7-3 and TRBJ2-2, is GAGVSQTPSNKVTEKGKYVELRCDPISGHTALYWYRQSLGQGPEFLIYFQGTGAADDSGLPNDRFFAVRPEGSVSTLKIQRTERGDSAVYLCAVPRGTSGPNTGELFFGEGSRLTVL.

The V gene is TRBV7-8, the J gene TRBJ1-4; no clear D gene. The CDR3 is 14 amino acids. The V end lost 6 bases, the J end lost 4 bases, and 12 bases lay between the germline ends. Germline V CDR1 and CDR2: SGHVS, FQNEAQ. CDR3 sequence: CASRSTSSNEKLFF. The CDR3 DNA is TGTGCCAGCAGATCAACATCAAGTAATGAAAAACTGTTTTTT.

This clone turned up a few times. V is TRBV7-8 and J is TRBJ1-1; no reliable D call. The CDR3 consists of 13 residues. Germline CDR1 reads SGHVS; CDR2 reads FQNEAQ. Trimming removed 2 bases from V and 7 bases from J, with 11 bases in between. CDR3 DNA sequence: TGTGCCAGCAGCTTAACGGCACTCGGTGAAGCTTTCTTT. This encodes CASSLTALGEAFF.

V is TRBV4-3 and J is TRBJ2-7; 7 bases match TRBD2. The V gene end was trimmed by 0 bases and the J gene end by 0 bases; junction bases not matched to a gene: 20. The germline V gene encodes CDR1 LGHNA and CDR2 YSLEER. The length of the CDR3 is 21 residues. In nucleotides, the CDR3 is TGCGCCAGCAGCCAAGATCCCAACCCACGAAGTAGCGGGCAGAGCTCCTACGAGCAGTACTTC. Protein product: CASSQDPNPRSSGQSSYEQYF.

V gene TRBV27 combines with J gene TRBJ2-4; D remains unclear. V was shortened by 7 bases and J by 0 bases, with 7 bases between the two germline ends. CDR3 length: 13 residues. Looked up from germline, CDR1 is MNHEY and CDR2 is SMNVEV (reference sequence). CDR3 sequence: CASNDLAKNIQYF. Here the CDR3 DNA reads TGTGCCAGCAACGACCTAGCCAAAAACATTCAGTACTTC.

With regard to this clone: Distinct nucleotide sequences in the sample also encode this CDR3. The CDR3 reads CASSVGQGAYNEQFF. CDR3 nucleotide sequence: TGTGCCAGCAGCGTTGGACAGGGAGCCTACAATGAGCAGTTCTTC. This chain joins TRBV9 and TRBJ2-1; 8 nucleotides align to TRBD1. The V segment lost 2 bases and the J segment 2 bases; nucleotides outside the gene matches: 3. The CDR3 consists of 15 residues. Germline V lookup: CDR1 SGDLS, CDR2 YYNGEE.

Notes on this clone: The same CDR3 also results from other DNA sequences found in this sample. The chain links TRBV10-3 to TRBJ2-7; TRBD1 might be the D (5 bases). Between the trimmed V and J ends, which lost 2 bases and 0 bases, there was a span of 8 bases. CDR3 length: 14 amino acids. Germline V CDR1 and CDR2: ENHRY, SYGVKD. The CDR3 DNA reads TGTGCCATCAGTGAGGGACAAAGCTCCTACGAGCAGTACTTC. It encodes CAISEGQSSYEQYF.

Remarks on this clone: This specimen includes other DNA sequences encoding the same CDR3. The V call is TRBV5-1, the J call TRBJ1-1, with 10 bases matching TRBD1. The CDR3 contains 15 residues. The V segment lost 4 bases and the J segment 6 bases; nucleotides outside the gene matches: 9. Germline CDR1 reads SGHRS; CDR2 reads YFSETQ. CDR3 protein: CASSPVTGGDPEAFF. CDR3 bases: TGCGCCAGCAGCCCTGTGACAGGGGGCGACCCTGAAGCTTTCTTT.

In DNA form, the CDR3 reads TGTGCCAGCAGCTCTACAGGGGACTACGAGCAGTACTTC. Its translation: CASSSTGDYEQYF. J is TRBJ2-7 and V is TRBV7-9; 7 positions agree with TRBD1. J was trimmed by 3 bases and V by 4 bases; bases with no gene match: 3. The germline V gene has CDR1 SEHNR and CDR2 FQNEAQ (reference sequence). This CDR3 has 13 residues.

The chain employs TRBV5-6 and TRBJ2-7, with D possibly matching TRBD2 (5 bases). V was trimmed by 2 bases and J by 0 bases, leaving 12 bases between them. Looked up from germline, CDR1 is SGHDT and CDR2 is YYEEEE. CDR3 size: 15 residues. The CDR3 reads CASSFMERASYEQYF. In DNA form, the CDR3 reads TGTGCCAGCAGCTTTATGGAGAGGGCCTCCTACGAGCAGTACTTC.

The V gene is TRBV6-1, the J gene TRBJ1-5, with a possible D match to TRBD1 (5 bases). This CDR3 has 15 amino acids. Germline assignment: CDR1 MNHNS and CDR2 SASEGT. The germline V and J ends were trimmed by 7 bases and 4 bases, with 17 bases remaining between them. Here the CDR3 DNA reads TGTGCCAGCATTTCGATCCAGGGTTTTAATCAGCCCCAGCATTTT. Translated: CASISIQGFNQPQHF.

This clone turned up a few times. This chain connects TRBV4-2 to TRBJ2-1, with 11 bases matching TRBD2. The CDR3 sequence is 15 residues long. Germline CDR1 and CDR2: LGHNA and YNFKEQ. With 2 bases clipped from V and 7 bases from J, the junction kept 4 bases outside the gene matches. The chain's CDR3 is CASSQTGLAVNEQFF. The CDR3, as DNA: TGTGCCAGCAGCCAAACGGGACTAGCGGTGAATGAGCAGTTCTTC.

CDR3 nucleotides: TGTGCCAGCAGTGAAGCCAGGGGATATGGCTACACCTTC. Residues: CASSEARGYGYTF. J is TRBJ1-2 and V is TRBV2, with TRBD1 as a possible D gene (6 bases). Germline-derived CDR1 and CDR2 are SNHLY and FYNNEI. Trimming cost V 0 bases and J 5 bases, with 7 bases left between them. The CDR3 covers 13 residues.

This clone showed up just a few times. J is TRBJ2-3 and V is TRBV11-2; D is perhaps TRBD1 or TRBD2 (6 bases each). CDR1 is SGHAT and CDR2 is FQNNGV in the germline V gene. The V end lost 5 bases, the J end lost 0 bases, and 15 bases lay between the germline ends. The CDR3 length is 16 residues. The CDR3 is CASSRGRGRSTDTQYF. CDR3 coding DNA: TGTGCCAGCAGCCGGGGGCGGGGCAGGAGCACAGATACGCAGTATTTT.

This clone was detected a few times. The chain links TRBV4-2 to TRBJ2-1, with 10 bases lining up with TRBD2. The germline gives CDR1 LGHNA, CDR2 YNFKEQ. The V and J ends lost 3 bases and 7 bases, in that order; junction bases with no gene match: 9. The CDR3 loop spans 16 amino acids. The CDR3: CASSQKGAGGPNEQFF. CDR3 coding DNA: TGTGCCAGCAGCCAGAAGGGAGCGGGAGGGCCTAATGAGCAGTTCTTC.

The chain carries TRBV19 and TRBJ2-2; 12 bases fit TRBD1. The junction had 17 bases not matched to a gene; V was cut back by 6 bases and J by 0 bases. Germline V gives CDR1 LNHDA, CDR2 SQIVND (reference sequence). The CDR3 runs 21 residues. The CDR3 DNA follows: TGTGCCAGTAGAGTAAGCCGGGACAGGGGGCTTCCCGATTCGAACACCGGGGAGCTGTTTTTT. It encodes CASRVSRDRGLPDSNTGELFF.

The V gene is TRBV4-1, the J gene TRBJ2-2; tentative D call: TRBD1 (6 bases). V lost 8 bases and J lost 0, with 13 bases in between. The germline V gene encodes CDR1 MGHRA and CDR2 YSYEKL. The CDR3 totals 15 residues. CDR3 sequence reads: CASSWGPSNTGELFF. The CDR3 DNA sequence: TGCGCCAGCTCCTGGGGGCCGTCGAACACCGGGGAGCTGTTTTTT.

With regard to this clone: A far larger clone differs by one base, so this is likely a read error. The chain has TRBV19 and TRBJ1-1; a weak D match, TRBD1 (6 bases). This CDR3 has 14 residues. The germline CDR1 and CDR2 sequences are LNHDA and SQIVND (reference sequence). CDR3 loop: CASTFPTGKTEASF. The CDR3 nucleotides are TGTGCCAGTACATTCCCCACAGGGAAAACTGAAGCTTCCTTT.

This chain uses TRBV28 with TRBJ1-2, with a possible D match to TRBD1 (5 bases). Germline V CDR1 and CDR2: MDHEN, SYDVKM. This CDR3 is 15 amino acids long. Trimming took off 5 bases at V and 1 base at J, with 14 bases between the two ends. In nucleotides, the CDR3 is TGTGCCAGCAGTCTCCCCGGGGCCCTTAACTATGGCTACACCTTC. Its translation: CASSLPGALNYGYTF.